A selection of T cell receptor beta chains follows, all from one sample in a study of CD8 T cells in Susac syndrome. TCRdb processed the immunoSEQ multiplex PCR reads anew with MiXCR; each CDR3 protein has one entry. This sample carries some 96,000 distinct CDR3 sequences, roughly 96% of them seen once, and the ten largest clones take 0.3% to 0.35%. Sequencing was done on a sample of CD8+ T cells from PBMCs. All receptors come from a human donor with Susac syndrome. CDR3s include the opening cysteine and the closing phenylalanine or tryptophan. The order of the fields is J gene, clone size, D gene, V gene, CDR3 protein, CDR3 DNA. A D gene is named only where the DNA matches it firmly. Clone size, where shown, is once, few, many, or a class for clones that have expanded.

TRBJ1-2	.	.	TRBV9	CASSAPDRLTNYGYTF	TGTGCCAGCAGCGCACCAGACAGACTGACGAACTATGGCTACACCTTC
TRBJ2-7	.	.	TRBV2	CASSDPPVYEQYF	TGTGCCAGCAGTGATCCGCCAGTCTACGAGCAGTACTTC
TRBJ2-2	few	TRBD2	TRBV3-1	CASSREGTGELFF	TGTGCCAGCAGTAGGGAGGGCACCGGGGAGCTGTTTTTT
TRBJ2-3	.	.	TRBV24-1	CATSDENTQYF	TGTGCCACCAGTGACGAGAATACGCAGTATTTT
TRBJ2-7	.	.	TRBV29-1	CSDLHGSLGEQYF	TGCAGCGACCTACACGGGAGCTTAGGCGAGCAGTACTTC
TRBJ2-5	.	.	TRBV6-5	CASSPTPAAETQYF	TGTGCCAGCAGCCCAACCCCCGCAGCGGAGACCCAGTACTTC
TRBJ2-1	.	TRBD1	TRBV28	CASSPVRGQGGNEQFF	TGTGCCAGCAGTCCCGTTCGGGGACAGGGGGGGAATGAGCAGTTCTTC
TRBJ2-5	.	TRBD2	TRBV20-1	CSASLAGGIQEAQYF	TGCAGTGCCTCGCTCGCGGGGGGGATCCAAGAGGCCCAGTACTTC
TRBJ2-1	.	.	TRBV18	CASSFGIGEQFF	TGTGCCAGCTCATTCGGGATAGGTGAGCAGTTCTTC
TRBJ1-2	.	.	TRBV9	CASSVEGLGVGGYTF	TGTGCCAGCAGCGTAGAGGGACTAGGGGTTGGTGGCTACACCTTC
TRBJ2-2	.	.	TRBV12-3/TRBV12-4	CASSPITSESGELFF	TGTGCCAGCAGTCCCATTACCTCCGAATCCGGGGAGCTGTTTTTT
TRBJ1-1	.	.	TRBV23-1	CASSPRRGKRKNTEAFF	TGCGCCAGCAGTCCTCGGAGGGGGAAGAGGAAGAACACTGAAGCTTTCTTT
TRBJ1-2	.	.	TRBV18	CASSPVSRVRYGYTF	TGTGCCAGCTCACCGGTGTCCCGGGTGCGCTATGGCTACACCTTC
TRBJ2-5	.	.	TRBV6-5	CASSYSMLGVQETQYF	TGTGCCAGCAGTTACTCGATGTTGGGGGTTCAAGAGACCCAGTACTTC
TRBJ2-4	.	.	TRBV14	CASSQDHGAKNIQYF	TGTGCCAGCAGCCAAGATCACGGAGCCAAAAACATTCAGTACTTC
TRBJ2-1	.	.	TRBV2	CASKTRGNEQFF	TGTGCCAGCAAGACGAGGGGCAATGAGCAGTTCTTC
TRBJ1-5	.	.	TRBV15	CATSRDRQPNQPQHF	TGTGCCACCAGCAGAGACCGGCAGCCAAATCAGCCCCAGCATTTT